This TCR beta chain was captured in a study of blood T cell repertoires in COVID-19. About the research overall: Samples taken during acute and convalescent COVID-19 were collected in the United States, Italy and Spain. PBMCs, B-cell-depleted T cells, or T cells provided the cDNA or gDNA that made up the material.

Original methodology: Scientists estimated how many nucleated cells there were by amplifying reference gene primers. Clones were sequenced by immunoSEQ multiplex PCR, and TCRdb holds only the in-frame ones, with some missing. For V, J and clone size, that table is used; D and trimming come from the DNA. This table has about 170,000 clones, 87% appearing once. This CDR3 spans 14 amino acids. V was trimmed by 4 bases and J by 7 bases, leaving 15 bases between them. The germline V gene has CDR1 LNHDA and CDR2 SQIVND (reference sequence). This chain uses TRBV19 with TRBJ2-3, with D tentatively TRBD1 (6 bases). This TCR was sampled from a man between 18 and 29 years old with active or convalescent COVID-19. Sequenced: peripheral blood. CDR3 sequence reads: CASSTRGGENTQYF. CDR3 coding DNA: TGTGCCAGTAGTACTCGAGGGGGTGAAAATACGCAGTATTTT.